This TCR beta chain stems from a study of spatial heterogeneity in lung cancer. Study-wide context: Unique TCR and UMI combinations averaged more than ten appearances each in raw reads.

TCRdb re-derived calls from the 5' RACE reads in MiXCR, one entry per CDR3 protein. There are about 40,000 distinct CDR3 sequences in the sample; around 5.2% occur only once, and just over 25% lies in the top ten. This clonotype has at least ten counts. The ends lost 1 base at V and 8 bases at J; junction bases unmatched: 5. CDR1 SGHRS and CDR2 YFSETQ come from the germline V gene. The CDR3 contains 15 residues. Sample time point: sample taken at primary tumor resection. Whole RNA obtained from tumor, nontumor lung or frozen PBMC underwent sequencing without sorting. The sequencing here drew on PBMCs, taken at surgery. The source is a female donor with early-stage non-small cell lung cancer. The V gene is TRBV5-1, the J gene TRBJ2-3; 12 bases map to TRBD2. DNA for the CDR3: TGCGCCAGCAGCTTGCTAGCGGGGGGGCTCTCTACGCAGTATTTT. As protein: CASSLLAGGLSTQYF.